These T cell receptor beta chains were read from a single sample in a study of Graves' ophthalmopathy and Graves' hyperthyroidism. TCRdb reprocessed the multiplex PCR reads via MiXCR and lists one record per CDR3 protein. The top ten clones hold about 9.3% of a sample with some 200,000 distinct CDR3 sequences, 25% to 30% of them seen once. Sequencing was done on a sample of peripheral blood. These receptors were obtained from a man in his forties or fifties with Graves' ophthalmopathy. Both conserved end residues are part of each CDR3. D genes are given only for firm matches. Size is omitted from some rows. Given values are once, few, many or a class for expanded clones.

TRBV7-2	TRBJ1-2	many	NA	CASSFKANYGYTF	TGTGCCAGCAGCTTCAAAGCTAACTATGGCTACACCTTC
TRBV2	TRBJ1-2	many	NA	CASSEATVYGYTF	TGTGCCAGCAGTGAAGCGACAGTGTATGGCTACACCTTC
TRBV12-3/TRBV12-4	TRBJ1-1	NA	NA	CASSNLPGDTEAFF	TGTGCCAGCAGTAACCTACCAGGGGACACTGAAGCTTTCTTT
TRBV7-2	TRBJ2-7	many	NA	CASSPTTSYEQYF	TGTGCCAGCAGCCCGACTACCTCCTACGAGCAGTACTTC
TRBV6-2/TRBV6-3	TRBJ2-7	many	NA	CASSVNLGYEQYF	TGTGCCAGCAGTGTTAACTTGGGGTACGAGCAGTACTTC
TRBV12-3/TRBV12-4	TRBJ2-6	many	NA	CASSLFAGANVLTF	TGTGCCAGCAGTTTATTTGCGGGGGCCAACGTCCTGACTTTC
TRBV2	TRBJ2-7	NA	TRBD1	CASSGGQAYNEQYF	TGTGCCAGCAGTGGGGGACAGGCTTACAACGAGCAGTACTTC
TRBV6-1	TRBJ2-7	NA	NA	CASSGPPGGGYEQYF	TGTGCCAGCAGTGGGCCGCCGGGCGGAGGTTACGAGCAGTACTTC
TRBV20-1	TRBJ1-5	many	TRBD1	CSARAPGQINQPQHF	TGCAGTGCTAGAGCCCCGGGACAGATCAATCAGCCCCAGCATTTT
TRBV6-5	TRBJ1-1	many	NA	CASSYSPGNTEAFF	TGTGCCAGCAGTTACTCCCCGGGGAACACTGAAGCTTTCTTT
TRBV30	TRBJ1-1	NA	TRBD1	CAWSPWTGSNTEAFF	TGTGCCTGGAGTCCGTGGACAGGCTCGAACACTGAAGCTTTCTTT
TRBV4-1	TRBJ2-7	many	NA	CASSHLGKDYEQYF	TGCGCCAGCAGCCACCTAGGGAAGGACTACGAGCAGTACTTC
TRBV6-2/TRBV6-3	TRBJ1-2	many	NA	CASSYDRTVPYGYTF	TGTGCCAGCAGTTACGACAGGACCGTCCCCTATGGCTACACCTTC
TRBV11-2	TRBJ1-5	NA	NA	CASSLDQGRNQPQHF	TGTGCCAGCAGCTTAGATCAGGGACGTAATCAGCCCCAGCATTTT
TRBV29-1	TRBJ1-2	many	TRBD1	CSAPTGGDGYTF	TGCAGCGCCCCGACAGGGGGCGATGGCTACACCTTC
TRBV12-3/TRBV12-4	TRBJ2-2	many	NA	CASSWPGSTGELFF	TGTGCCAGCAGTTGGCCAGGGTCAACCGGGGAGCTGTTTTTT
TRBV13	TRBJ2-7	many	NA	CASSPRAGQDEQYF	TGTGCCAGCAGCCCCCGTGCGGGGCAGGACGAGCAGTACTTC
TRBV6-1	TRBJ2-7	NA	NA	CASTGIGYEQYF	TGTGCCAGCACTGGGATCGGCTACGAGCAGTACTTC
TRBV11-2	TRBJ2-5	many	TRBD2	CASSRSGTREETQYF	TGTGCCAGCAGCCGCTCCGGGACTAGAGAAGAGACCCAGTACTTC
TRBV25-1	TRBJ2-2	many	NA	CASSESGDYTGELFF	TGTGCCAGCAGTGAATCCGGGGACTACACCGGGGAGCTGTTTTTT
TRBV6-2/TRBV6-3	TRBJ2-7	many	NA	CASRGNRDSSEQYF	TGTGCCAGCAGGGGCAACAGGGACTCCTCCGAGCAGTACTTC
TRBV6-1	TRBJ2-2	many	NA	CASSEMLRTGELFF	TGTGCCAGCAGTGAAATGTTAAGGACCGGGGAGCTGTTTTTT
TRBV12-3/TRBV12-4	TRBJ1-5	many	NA	CASIRDGHSNQPQHF	TGTGCCAGCATCCGGGACGGTCATAGCAATCAGCCCCAGCATTTT
TRBV7-4	TRBJ2-5	many	NA	CASSFVRTDQETQYF	TGTGCCAGCAGCTTCGTCCGGACAGACCAAGAGACCCAGTACTTC
TRBV11-1	TRBJ1-3	NA	NA	CASSLEGTGSGNTIYF	TGTGCCAGCAGCTTAGAGGGGACCGGATCTGGAAACACCATATATTTT
TRBV4-1	TRBJ1-5	many	TRBD1	CASSQESGGIQPQHF	TGCGCCAGCAGCCAAGAATCAGGGGGCATTCAGCCCCAGCATTTT
TRBV19	TRBJ2-7	NA	NA	CASSILPTGPYEQYF	TGTGCCAGTAGTATTCTTCCAACAGGGCCCTACGAGCAGTACTTC
TRBV12-3/TRBV12-4	TRBJ1-1	once	TRBD1	CASSFQGANEAFF	TGTGCCAGCAGTTTTCAGGGGGCGAATGAAGCTTTCTTT
TRBV12-3/TRBV12-4	TRBJ1-2	NA	NA	CASSLATGRSLYGYTF	TGTGCCAGCAGTTTGGCTACGGGTCGATCTCTCTATGGCTACACCTTC
TRBV6-1	TRBJ1-1	few	NA	CASGEGQNTEAFF	TGTGCCAGCGGAGAGGGCCAGAACACTGAAGCTTTCTTT
TRBV5-6	TRBJ2-4	many	TRBD1	CASSFRDRVSKNIQYF	TGTGCCAGCAGCTTCCGAGACAGGGTGTCCAAAAACATTCAGTACTTC
TRBV6-4	TRBJ2-2	many	TRBD1	CASSKRPDRVNTGELFF	TGTGCCAGCAGCAAAAGGCCGGACAGGGTGAACACCGGGGAGCTGTTTTTT
TRBV15	TRBJ1-6	NA	NA	CATRGRESSPLHF	TGTGCCACCAGGGGAAGGGAGAGTTCACCCCTCCACTTT
TRBV19	TRBJ2-7	many	NA	CASSIMGRNYEQYF	TGTGCCAGTAGTATAATGGGAAGAAACTACGAGCAGTACTTC
TRBV7-8	TRBJ1-5	many	TRBD1	CASSLRTGGQPQHF	TGTGCCAGCAGCTTACGCACAGGGGGTCAGCCCCAGCATTTT
TRBV7-2	TRBJ2-3	many	TRBD2	CASSLAQTSGHTDTQYF	TGTGCCAGCAGCTTAGCCCAGACTAGCGGGCACACAGATACGCAGTATTTT
TRBV6-2/TRBV6-3	TRBJ2-2	many	NA	CASSPGLSGELFF	TGTGCCAGCAGTCCCGGACTATCCGGGGAGCTGTTTTTT
TRBV12-3/TRBV12-4	TRBJ2-7	NA	NA	CASRLIHTSYEQYF	TGTGCCAGCCGCTTAATTCATACCTCCTACGAGCAGTACTTC
TRBV12-3/TRBV12-4	TRBJ2-2	many	NA	CASSFAPKGAGELFF	TGTGCCAGCAGTTTTGCTCCGAAGGGCGCCGGGGAGCTGTTTTTT
TRBV10-3	TRBJ2-7	once	TRBD2	CATLRTSGSRDIYEQYF	TGTGCCACCCTGCGGACTAGCGGGAGTCGAGACATCTACGAGCAGTACTTC
TRBV28	TRBJ1-2	once	NA	CASNSGARGYTF	TGTGCCAGCAATTCGGGGGCGCGAGGCTACACCTTC